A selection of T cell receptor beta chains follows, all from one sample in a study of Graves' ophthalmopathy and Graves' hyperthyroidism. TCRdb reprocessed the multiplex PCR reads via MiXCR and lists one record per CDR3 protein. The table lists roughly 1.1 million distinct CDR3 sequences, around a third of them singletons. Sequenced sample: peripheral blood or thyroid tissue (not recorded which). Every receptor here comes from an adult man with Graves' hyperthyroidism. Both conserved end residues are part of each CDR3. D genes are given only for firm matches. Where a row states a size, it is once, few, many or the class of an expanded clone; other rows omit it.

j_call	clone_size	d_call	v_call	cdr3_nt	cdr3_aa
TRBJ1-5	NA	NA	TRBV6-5	TGTGCCAGCAGTTTCCGGGAAGGACCCAATCAGCCCCAGCATTTT	CASSFREGPNQPQHF
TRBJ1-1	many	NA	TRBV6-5	TGTGCCAGCAGTTACCCTGGACAGAACACTGAAGCTTTCTTT	CASSYPGQNTEAFF
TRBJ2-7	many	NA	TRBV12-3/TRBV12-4	TGTGCCAGCCGCGACGGGACCGCCTACGAGCAGTACTTC	CASRDGTAYEQYF
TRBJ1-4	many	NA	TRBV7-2	TGTGCCAGCAGCCTACTCCGGGACTCGGGTGAAAAACTGTTTTTT	CASSLLRDSGEKLFF
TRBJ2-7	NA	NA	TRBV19	TGTGCCAGTAGTAAGGAGAGCGGTTCCTACGAGCAGTACTTC	CASSKESGSYEQYF
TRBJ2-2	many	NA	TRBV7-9	TGTGCCAGCACTCTCTCTGGGCGGGATCACGGGGAGCTGTTTTTT	CASTLSGRDHGELFF
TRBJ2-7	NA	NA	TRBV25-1	TGTGCCAGCAGTGATTCGCACAGGGATACCTACGAGCAGTACTTC	CASSDSHRDTYEQYF
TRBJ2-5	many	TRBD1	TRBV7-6	TGTGCCAGCAGCTCCGACAGGGTGAAGTCAGAGACCCAGTACTTC	CASSSDRVKSETQYF
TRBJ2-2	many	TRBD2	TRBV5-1	TGCGCCAGCAGCTTGGATCGACTAGCGGTCGGGGAGCTGTTTTTT	CASSLDRLAVGELFF
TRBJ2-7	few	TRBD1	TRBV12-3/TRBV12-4	TGTGCCAGCAGCTTGGGACAGGGCCAAGGGTACGAGCAGTACTTC	CASSLGQGQGYEQYF
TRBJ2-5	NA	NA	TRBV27	TGTGCCAGCAGTTCAATCATGGACCGAGACCAAGAGACCCAGTACTTC	CASSSIMDRDQETQYF
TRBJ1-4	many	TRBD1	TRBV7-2	TGTGCCAGCAGCTTGGACAGGGGAGCTGAAAAACTGTTTTTT	CASSLDRGAEKLFF
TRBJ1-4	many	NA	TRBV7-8	TGTGCCAGCAGCTCGGGATCCCCCAATGAAAAACTGTTTTTT	CASSSGSPNEKLFF
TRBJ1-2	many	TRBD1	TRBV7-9	TGTGCCAGCATCCCGGACAGGGGGCATGGCTACACCTTC	CASIPDRGHGYTF
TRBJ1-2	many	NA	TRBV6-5	TGTGCCAGCAGTTACTATGCGGGGCAGGACTATGGCTACACCTTC	CASSYYAGQDYGYTF
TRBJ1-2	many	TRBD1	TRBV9	TGTGCCAGCAGCGTTTCCGGACAGGCCGACTATGGCTACACCTTC	CASSVSGQADYGYTF
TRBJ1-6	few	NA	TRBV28	TGTGCCAGCAGTTCGGGTCAGGATTCACCCCTCCACTTT	CASSSGQDSPLHF
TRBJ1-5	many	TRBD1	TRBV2	TGTGCCAGCACCGTGGGACAGGGATCCAATCAGCCCCAGCATTTT	CASTVGQGSNQPQHF
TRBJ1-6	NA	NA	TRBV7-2	TGTGCCAGCAGCTTACGGGGGGTCAGTAATTCACCCCTCCACTTT	CASSLRGVSNSPLHF
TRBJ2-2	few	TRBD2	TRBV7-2	TGTGCCAGCAGCTTATTAGCGGGGGGGCTATTTGGCGGGGAGCTGTTTTTT	CASSLLAGGLFGGELFF
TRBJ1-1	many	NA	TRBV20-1	TGCAAAGGTCAGGGCGTGAACACTGAAGCTTTCTTT	CKGQGVNTEAFF
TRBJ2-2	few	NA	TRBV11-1	TGTGCCAGCAGCCTTAGGAACGGGGAGCTGTTTTTT	CASSLRNGELFF
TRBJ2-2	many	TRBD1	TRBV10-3	TGTGCCACACAGGGGGGCACCGGGGAGCTGTTTTTT	CATQGGTGELFF
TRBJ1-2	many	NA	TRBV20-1	TGCAGTGCTGGGGAGGGGGTGACTGGCTACACCTTC	CSAGEGVTGYTF
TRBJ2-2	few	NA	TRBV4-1	TGCGCCAGCAGCCAAGACGGGCCTCCCGGGGAGCTGTTTTTT	CASSQDGPPGELFF
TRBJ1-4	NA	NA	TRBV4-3	TGCGCCAGCGGCCAATCGGGGCCTTTGGAAGAAAAACTGTTTTTT	CASGQSGPLEEKLFF
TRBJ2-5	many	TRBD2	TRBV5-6	TGTGCCAGCAGCTTGACGCTAGCGGGGCAAGAGACCCAGTACTTC	CASSLTLAGQETQYF
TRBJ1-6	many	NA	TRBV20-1	TGCAGTGCTACCGAGGGGGACTATAATTCACCCCTCCACTTT	CSATEGDYNSPLHF
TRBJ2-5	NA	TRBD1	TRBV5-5	TGTGCCAGCAGCCCCCGGTGGGACAGGGGCGAAGAGACCCAGTACTTC	CASSPRWDRGEETQYF
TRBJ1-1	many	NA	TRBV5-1	TGTGCCAGCAGCTCTAGGGACACTGAAGCTTTCTTT	CASSSRDTEAFF
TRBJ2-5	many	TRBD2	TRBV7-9	TGTGCCAGCAGCCAGTCTCTAGCGGGGTTAGAGACCCAGTACTTC	CASSQSLAGLETQYF
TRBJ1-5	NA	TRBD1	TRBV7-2	TGTGCCAGCAGCTCCGGGACAGGGGAAGGGGGCAATCAGCCCCAGCATTTT	CASSSGTGEGGNQPQHF
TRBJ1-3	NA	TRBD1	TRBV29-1	TGCAGCGTTGGAGACAGGGTAGCCGGGACGGAATTAAACACCATATATTTT	CSVGDRVAGTELNTIYF
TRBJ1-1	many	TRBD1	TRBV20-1	TGCAGTGCTGAACAGGGGGCTCAGACTGAAGCTTTCTTT	CSAEQGAQTEAFF
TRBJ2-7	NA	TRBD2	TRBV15	TGTGCCACCAGCAGCGAACCTAGCGGGGGGAACTACGAGCAGTACTTC	CATSSEPSGGNYEQYF
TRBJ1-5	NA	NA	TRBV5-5	TGTGCCAGCAGCTTGGGTCCGACCCAACGTCGGCCCCAGCATTTT	CASSLGPTQRRPQHF
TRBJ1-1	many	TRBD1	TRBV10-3	TGTGCCACCACAAAAGGGACAGTGAACACTGAAGCTTTCTTT	CATTKGTVNTEAFF
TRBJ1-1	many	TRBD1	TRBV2	TGCGCCAGCAGACAGGGGTCTGAAGCTTTCTTT	CASRQGSEAFF
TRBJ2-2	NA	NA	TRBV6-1	TGTGCCAGCAGTGACAGGGGGGTGACCGGGGAGCTGTTTTTT	CASSDRGVTGELFF
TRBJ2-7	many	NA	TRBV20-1	TGCAGTGCTAGAAGACAGAGCTCCTACGAGCAGTACTTC	CSARRQSSYEQYF
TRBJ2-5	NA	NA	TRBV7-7	TGTGCCAGCAGCGTTCCGACCATGCTGGAGACCCAGTACTTC	CASSVPTMLETQYF